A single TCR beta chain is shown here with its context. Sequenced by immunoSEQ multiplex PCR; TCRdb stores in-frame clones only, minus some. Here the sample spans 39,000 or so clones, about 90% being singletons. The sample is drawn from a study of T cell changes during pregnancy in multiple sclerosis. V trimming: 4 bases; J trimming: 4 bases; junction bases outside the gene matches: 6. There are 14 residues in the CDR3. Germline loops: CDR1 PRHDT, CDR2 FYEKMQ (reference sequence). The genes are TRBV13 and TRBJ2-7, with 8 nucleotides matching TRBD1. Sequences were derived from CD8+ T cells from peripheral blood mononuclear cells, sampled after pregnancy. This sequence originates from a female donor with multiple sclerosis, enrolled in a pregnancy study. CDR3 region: CASSSGQGAYEQYF. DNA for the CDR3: TGTGCCAGCAGCTCTGGACAGGGTGCGTACGAGCAGTACTTC.